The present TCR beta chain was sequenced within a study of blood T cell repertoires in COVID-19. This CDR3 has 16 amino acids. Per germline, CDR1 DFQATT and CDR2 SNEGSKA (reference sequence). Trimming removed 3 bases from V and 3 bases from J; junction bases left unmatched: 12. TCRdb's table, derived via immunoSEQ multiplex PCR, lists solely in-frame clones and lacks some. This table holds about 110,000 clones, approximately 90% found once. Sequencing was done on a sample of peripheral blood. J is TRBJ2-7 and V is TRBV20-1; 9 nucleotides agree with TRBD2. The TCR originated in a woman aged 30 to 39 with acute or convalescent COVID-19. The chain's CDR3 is CSASTASGTSLYEQYF. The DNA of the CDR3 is TGCAGTGCTAGTACGGCTAGCGGGACATCCCTCTACGAGCAGTACTTC.